This T cell receptor beta chain was obtained from a study of T cell repertoires in ileal Crohn's disease. On the study more broadly: Every patient was operated on for stricturing (approximately 60%) or penetrating (39%) complications.

Looked up from germline, CDR1 is MGHDK and CDR2 is SYGVNS. The germline V and J ends were trimmed by 2 bases and 4 bases, with 21 bases remaining between them. CDR3 length equals 18 residues. Assay: immunoSEQ multiplex PCR; the TCRdb copy retains only in-frame clones and omits some. The data show 15,000 to 20,000 clones, with 75% to 80% seen just once and 4% to 4.5% held by the top ten. This clone came up once. What it recognizes is unknown. Described time point: inflamed ileum from the surgical specimen. Adults with ileal or ileocolonic Crohn's disease and an indication for resection were eligible. Study-wide results and caveats: Sorted CD8 T cells held more high-frequency clones than CD4. Compared with non-smokers, active smokers at surgery showed more clonal expansions.

The chain couples TRBV25-1 to TRBJ2-1; D unclear. Sequenced sample: ileal tissue. This TCR was sampled from an adult with Crohn's disease. This chain's CDR3 is CASSEGRPSPGHYNEQFF. CDR3 coding DNA: TGTGCCAGCAGTGAAGGTCGGCCCTCCCCGGGCCATTACAATGAGCAGTTCTTC.